The 7 T cell receptor beta chains presented below share a single source sample, sequenced in a study of T cell responses to AZD1222 COVID-19 vaccine. Profiling relied on immunoSEQ multiplex PCR, and the TCRdb table lists in-frame clones only, not all of them. The repertoire has 120,000 to 150,000 clones, around 90% of them found once; the top ten carry 2.5% to 3.5%. The sample here was peripheral blood, taken on day 0 of AZD1222 vaccination. The receptors were sampled from an adult in good health.

This chain uses TRBV2 with TRBJ2-1, with D tentatively TRBD1 (6 bases). V shed 7 bases and J shed 4 bases, with 17 bases lying between them. This CDR3 has 15 amino acids. Germline CDR1 and CDR2: SNHLY and FYNNEI. The CDR3 DNA follows: TGTGCCAGCACCCCGGTGCAGGGGAATTACAATGAGCAGTTCTTC. Its protein product is CASTPVQGNYNEQFF.

The chain links TRBV2 to TRBJ1-1; no reliable D call. V was shortened by 3 bases and J by 2 bases, with 19 bases between the two germline ends. This CDR3 has 17 amino acids. CDR1 and CDR2 from the germline V gene are SNHLY and FYNNEI. The CDR3 is CASSDIILAGLNTEAFF. The CDR3, as DNA: TGTGCCAGCAGTGATATAATCCTGGCAGGTTTAAACACTGAAGCTTTCTTT.

The chain joins TRBV3-1 (or the pseudogene TRBV3-2) to TRBJ2-5; 15 bases map to TRBD2. The trim removed 5 bases at V and 5 bases at J, leaving 9 bases unmatched. The CDR3 has 17 residues. Germline loops: CDR1 LGHDT, CDR2 YNNKEL (reference sequence). CDR3 in DNA: TGTGCCAGCAGCGAAAGGACTAGCGGGAGGGCCCGGGAGACCCAGTACTTC. Translated, it gives CASSERTSGRARETQYF.

The J gene is TRBJ2-1, the V gene TRBV9, with a tentative D call TRBD2 (6 bases). The CDR3 is 14 amino acids. V was clipped by 4 bases and J by 6 bases, with 14 bases between them. The germline gives CDR1 SGDLS, CDR2 YYNGEE. The CDR3 loop is CASSQEGLSNEQFF. CDR3 DNA sequence: TGTGCCAGCAGCCAGGAGGGCCTCTCCAATGAGCAGTTCTTC.

CDR3 coding DNA: TGTGCCAGCAGTGACTCTCTGAAAGCGATCAATGAGCAGTTCTTC. This translates into CASSDSLKAINEQFF. The chain employs TRBV6-4 and TRBJ2-1; no clear D. This CDR3 region has 15 residues. Germline CDR1 reads MRHNA; CDR2 reads SNTAGT. The V end lost 0 bases, the J end lost 6 bases, and 12 bases lay between the germline ends.

The chain couples TRBV27 to TRBJ2-1; 9 bases are a match to TRBD2. Per germline, CDR1 MNHEY and CDR2 SMNVEV (reference sequence). This CDR3 comprises 19 residues. V trimming: 3 bases; J trimming: 5 bases; junction bases outside the gene matches: 17. CDR3 in DNA: TGTGCCAGCAGTTTCTCACCGAGGGGCGGGAGGGCCTTCGACAATGAGCAGTTCTTC. Its translation is CASSFSPRGGRAFDNEQFF.

The chain carries TRBV18 and TRBJ2-2, with 11 positions matching TRBD2. Germline loops: CDR1 KGHSH, CDR2 LQKENI. The J segment lost 4 bases and the V segment lost 1 base, leaving 17 bases of the junction unmatched. The CDR3 length is 21 residues. The CDR3 reads CASSPQANLAGGLFRTGELFF. The CDR3 DNA reads as TGTGCCAGCTCACCACAGGCGAACCTAGCGGGAGGTCTCTTTCGCACCGGGGAGCTGTTTTTT.